This T cell receptor (beta chain) derives from a study of cytomegalovirus exposure and HLA in healthy donors. Primers for the PCR totalled 60 Vbeta and 13 Jbeta. TCRdb keeps only in-frame clones here, not all; method: immunoSEQ multiplex PCR. This table has fewer than 200,000 clones, about 75% appearing once. Trimming left V 0 bases short and J 1 base short, with 12 bases between. CDR3 length: 16 amino acids. Germline V gene data show CDR1 as SGHDN and CDR2 as FVKESK. Source material: PBMCs. V is TRBV14 and J is TRBJ1-1; D unresolved. The origin of this receptor is a male donor in good health and CMV-seronegative. The CDR3 nucleotides read TGTGCCAGCAGCCAAGATTTGGTAGTCCGGAACACTGAAGCTTTCTTT. Encoded protein: CASSQDLVVRNTEAFF.